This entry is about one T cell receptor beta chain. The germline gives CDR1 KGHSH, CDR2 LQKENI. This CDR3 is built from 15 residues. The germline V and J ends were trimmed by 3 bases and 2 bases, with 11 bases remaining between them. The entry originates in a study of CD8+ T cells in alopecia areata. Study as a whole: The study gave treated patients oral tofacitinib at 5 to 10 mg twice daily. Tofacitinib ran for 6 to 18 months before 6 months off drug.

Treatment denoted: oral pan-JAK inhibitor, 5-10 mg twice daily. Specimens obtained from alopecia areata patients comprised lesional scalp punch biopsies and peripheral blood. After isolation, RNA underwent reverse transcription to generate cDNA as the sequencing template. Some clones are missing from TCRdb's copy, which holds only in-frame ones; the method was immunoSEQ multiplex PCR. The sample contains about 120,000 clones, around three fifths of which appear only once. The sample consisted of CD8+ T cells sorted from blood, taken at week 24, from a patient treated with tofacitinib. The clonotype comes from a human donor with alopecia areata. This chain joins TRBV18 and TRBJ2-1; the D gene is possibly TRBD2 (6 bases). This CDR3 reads CASSPEEGPYNEQFF. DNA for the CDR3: TGTGCCAGCTCACCTGAGGAGGGACCCTACAATGAGCAGTTCTTC.